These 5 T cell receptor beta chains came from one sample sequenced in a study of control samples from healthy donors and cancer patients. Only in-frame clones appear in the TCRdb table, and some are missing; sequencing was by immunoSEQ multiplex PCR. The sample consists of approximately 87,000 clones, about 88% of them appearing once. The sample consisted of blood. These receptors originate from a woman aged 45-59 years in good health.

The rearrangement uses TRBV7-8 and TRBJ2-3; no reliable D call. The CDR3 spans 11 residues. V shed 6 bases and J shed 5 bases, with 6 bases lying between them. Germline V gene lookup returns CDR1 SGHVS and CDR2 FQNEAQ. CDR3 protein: CASSPRDTQYF. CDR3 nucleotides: TGTGCCAGCAGTCCTAGAGATACGCAGTATTTT.

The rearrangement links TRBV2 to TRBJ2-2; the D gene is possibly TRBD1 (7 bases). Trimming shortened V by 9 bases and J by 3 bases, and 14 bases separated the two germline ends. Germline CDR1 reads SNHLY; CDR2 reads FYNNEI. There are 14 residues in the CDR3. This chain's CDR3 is CASNSGGYTGELFF. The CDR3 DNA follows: TGTGCCAGTAACTCAGGGGGGTACACCGGGGAGCTGTTTTTT.

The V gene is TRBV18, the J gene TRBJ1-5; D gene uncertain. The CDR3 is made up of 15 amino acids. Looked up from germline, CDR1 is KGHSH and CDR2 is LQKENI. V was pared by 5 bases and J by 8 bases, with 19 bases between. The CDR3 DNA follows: TGTGCCAGCTCATCAGGCGTTGGGTCAGGCGAGCCCCAGCATTTT. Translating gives CASSSGVGSGEPQHF.

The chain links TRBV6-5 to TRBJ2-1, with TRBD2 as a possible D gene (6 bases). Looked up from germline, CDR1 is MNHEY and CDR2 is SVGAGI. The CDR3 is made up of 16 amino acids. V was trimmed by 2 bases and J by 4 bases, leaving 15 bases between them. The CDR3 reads CASSYRPAGEYNEQFF. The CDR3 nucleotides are TGTGCCAGCAGTTACCGCCCAGCGGGCGAATACAATGAGCAGTTCTTC.

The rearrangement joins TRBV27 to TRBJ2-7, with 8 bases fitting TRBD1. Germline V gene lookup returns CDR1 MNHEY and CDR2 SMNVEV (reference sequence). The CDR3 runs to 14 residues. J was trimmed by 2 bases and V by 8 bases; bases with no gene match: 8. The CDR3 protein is CASFGDRKAYEQYF. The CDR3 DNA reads TGTGCCAGCTTCGGGGACAGGAAAGCCTACGAGCAGTACTTC.